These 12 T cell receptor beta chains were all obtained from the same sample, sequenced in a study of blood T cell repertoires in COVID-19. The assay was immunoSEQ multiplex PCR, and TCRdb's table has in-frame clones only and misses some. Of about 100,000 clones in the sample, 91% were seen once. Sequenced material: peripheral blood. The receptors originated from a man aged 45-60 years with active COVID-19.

DNA for the CDR3: TGTGCCAGCAGTCAGTCGTGGGGACTTAATGAAAAACTGTTTTTT. Residues: CASSQSWGLNEKLFF. This chain joins TRBV6-5 and TRBJ1-4, with D perhaps matching TRBD1 (5 bases). V lost 5 bases, J lost 4 bases, and 14 bases lay in between. The CDR3 totals 15 residues. CDR1 MNHEY and CDR2 SVGAGI come from the germline V gene.

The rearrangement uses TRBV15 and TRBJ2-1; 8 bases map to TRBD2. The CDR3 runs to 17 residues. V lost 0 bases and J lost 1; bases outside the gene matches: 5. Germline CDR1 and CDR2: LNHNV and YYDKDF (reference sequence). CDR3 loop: CATSREGAGESYNEQFF. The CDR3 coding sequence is TGTGCCACCAGCAGAGAAGGAGCGGGAGAATCCTACAATGAGCAGTTCTTC.

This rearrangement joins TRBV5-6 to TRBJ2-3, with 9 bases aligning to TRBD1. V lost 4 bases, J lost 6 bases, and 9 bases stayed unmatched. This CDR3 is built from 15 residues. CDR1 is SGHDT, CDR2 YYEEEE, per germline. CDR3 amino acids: CASSTLGQGEDTQYF. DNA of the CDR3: TGTGCCAGCAGCACCCTGGGACAGGGAGAGGATACGCAGTATTTT.

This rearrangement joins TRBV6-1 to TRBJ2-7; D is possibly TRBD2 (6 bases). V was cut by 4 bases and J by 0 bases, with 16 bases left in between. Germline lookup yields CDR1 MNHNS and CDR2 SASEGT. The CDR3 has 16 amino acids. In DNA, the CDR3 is TGTGCCAGCAGTGTTAGCGGAGCCTACTCCTCCTACGAGCAGTACGTC. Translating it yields CASSVSGAYSSYEQYV.

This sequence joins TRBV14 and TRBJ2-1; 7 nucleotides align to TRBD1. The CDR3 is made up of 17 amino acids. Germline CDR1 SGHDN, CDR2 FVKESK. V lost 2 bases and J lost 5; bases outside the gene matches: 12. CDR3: CASSQYLFSQGDNEQFF. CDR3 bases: TGTGCCAGCAGCCAATATCTGTTCTCCCAGGGGGACAATGAGCAGTTCTTC.

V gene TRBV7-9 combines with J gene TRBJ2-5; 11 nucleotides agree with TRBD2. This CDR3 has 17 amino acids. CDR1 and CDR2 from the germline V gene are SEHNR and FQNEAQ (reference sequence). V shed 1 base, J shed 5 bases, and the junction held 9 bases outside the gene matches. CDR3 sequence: CASSLGSGGASAETQYF. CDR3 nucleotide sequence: TGTGCCAGCAGCTTAGGTAGCGGGGGGGCCTCGGCGGAGACCCAGTACTTC.

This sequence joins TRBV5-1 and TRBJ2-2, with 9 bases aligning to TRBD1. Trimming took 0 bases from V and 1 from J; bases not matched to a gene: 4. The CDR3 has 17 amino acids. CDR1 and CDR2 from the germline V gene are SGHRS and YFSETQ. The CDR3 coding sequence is TGCGCCAGCAGCTTGGCTATGGGACAGGGGAACACCGGGGAGCTGTTTTTT. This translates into CASSLAMGQGNTGELFF.

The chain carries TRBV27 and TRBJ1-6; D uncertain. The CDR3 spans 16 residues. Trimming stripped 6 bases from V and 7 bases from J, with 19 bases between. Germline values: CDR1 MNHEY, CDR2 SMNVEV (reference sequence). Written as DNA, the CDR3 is TGTGCCAGCAGAGCCGCCCCGTCAAGATTAAATTCACCCCTCCACTTT. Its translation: CASRAAPSRLNSPLHF.

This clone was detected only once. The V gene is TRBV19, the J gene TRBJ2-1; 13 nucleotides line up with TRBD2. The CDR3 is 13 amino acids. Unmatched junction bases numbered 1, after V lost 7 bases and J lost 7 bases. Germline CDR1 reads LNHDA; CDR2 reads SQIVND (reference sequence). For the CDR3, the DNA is TGTGCCAGTAAACTAGCGGGAGGGAATGAGCAGTTCTTC. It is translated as CASKLAGGNEQFF.

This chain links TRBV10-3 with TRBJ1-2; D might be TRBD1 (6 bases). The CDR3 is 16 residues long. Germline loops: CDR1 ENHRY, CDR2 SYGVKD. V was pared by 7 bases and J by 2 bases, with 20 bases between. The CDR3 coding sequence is TGTGCCATCACCGCCTCTCCGGGACAACTGAACTATGGCTACACCTTC. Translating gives CAITASPGQLNYGYTF.

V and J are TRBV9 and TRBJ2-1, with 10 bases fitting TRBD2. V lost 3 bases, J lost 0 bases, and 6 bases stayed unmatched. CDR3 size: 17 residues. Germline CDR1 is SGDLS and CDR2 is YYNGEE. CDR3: CASSGGAGGPSYNEQFF. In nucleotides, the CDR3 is TGTGCCAGCAGCGGGGGAGCGGGAGGGCCCTCCTACAATGAGCAGTTCTTC.

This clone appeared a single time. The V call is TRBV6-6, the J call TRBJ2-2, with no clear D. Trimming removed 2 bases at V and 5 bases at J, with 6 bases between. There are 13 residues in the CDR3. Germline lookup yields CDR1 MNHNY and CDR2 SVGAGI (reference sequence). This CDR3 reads CASSYVETGELFF. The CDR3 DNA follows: TGTGCCAGCAGTTACGTAGAAACCGGGGAGCTGTTTTTT.